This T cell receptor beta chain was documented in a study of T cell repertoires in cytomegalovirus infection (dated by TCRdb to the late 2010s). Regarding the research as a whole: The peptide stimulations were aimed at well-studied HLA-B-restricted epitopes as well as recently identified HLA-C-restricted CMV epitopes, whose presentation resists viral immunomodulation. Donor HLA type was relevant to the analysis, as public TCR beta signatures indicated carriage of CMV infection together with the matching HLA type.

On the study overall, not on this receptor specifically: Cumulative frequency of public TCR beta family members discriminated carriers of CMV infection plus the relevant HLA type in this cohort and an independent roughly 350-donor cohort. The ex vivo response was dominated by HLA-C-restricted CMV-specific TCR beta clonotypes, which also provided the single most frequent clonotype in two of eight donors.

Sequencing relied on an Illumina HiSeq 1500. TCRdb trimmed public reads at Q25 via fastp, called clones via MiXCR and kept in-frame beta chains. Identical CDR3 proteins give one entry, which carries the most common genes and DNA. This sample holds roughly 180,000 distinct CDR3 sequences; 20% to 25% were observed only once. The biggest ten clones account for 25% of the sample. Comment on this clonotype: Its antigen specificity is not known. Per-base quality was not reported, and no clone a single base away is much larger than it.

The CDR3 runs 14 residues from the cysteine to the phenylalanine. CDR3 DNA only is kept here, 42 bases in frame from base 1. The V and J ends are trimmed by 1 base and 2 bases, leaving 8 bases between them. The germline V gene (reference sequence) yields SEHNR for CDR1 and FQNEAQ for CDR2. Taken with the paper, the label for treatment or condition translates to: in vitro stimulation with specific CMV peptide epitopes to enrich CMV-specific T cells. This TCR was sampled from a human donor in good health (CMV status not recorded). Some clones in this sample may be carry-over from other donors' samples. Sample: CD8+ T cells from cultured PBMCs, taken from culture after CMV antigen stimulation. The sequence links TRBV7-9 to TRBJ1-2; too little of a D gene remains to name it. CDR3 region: CASSLVSDNYGYTF. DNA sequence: TGTGCCAGCAGCTTAGTGTCAGACAACTATGGCTACACCTTC. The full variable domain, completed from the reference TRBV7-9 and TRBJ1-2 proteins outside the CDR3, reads DTGVSQNPRHKITKRGQNVTFRCDPISEHNRLYWYRQTLGQGPEFLTYFQNEAQLEKSRLLSDRFSAERPKGSFSTLEIQRTEQGDSAMYLCASSLVSDNYGYTFGSGTRLTVV.